This T cell receptor (beta chain) came from a study of cytomegalovirus exposure and HLA in healthy donors (dated by TCRdb to about 2017). For the study in its entirety: In an earlier analysis of roughly 500 of the donors, 250 to 300 Gb of sequence data and 90 million to 130 million unique TCR beta sequences from some 170 million T cells were reported. An early release that covered about 600 HLA-typed donors contained 250 to 350 gigabases of sequencing data and 80 million or so unique TCR sequences. Of the roughly 410 genotyped donors, approximately 81% were placed in the genetic ancestry cluster associated with self-reported Caucasian donors. The study aimed to test whether signatures of past pathogen exposure could be identified by cataloging public T cell receptors. The T cell repertoires of 666 subjects were profiled by immunosequencing and related to cytomegalovirus serostatus. Besides the first cohort of hundreds of subjects, a separate validation cohort made up of 120 different subjects was used. High-throughput TCR immunosequencing, statistical association of individual TCRs with disease status, and machine learning were combined to predict cytomegalovirus infection status. In a later analysis, previously published TCR beta repertoires from 550 to 750 donors were re-analyzed and high-resolution HLA genotyping was added so that TCR occurrence patterns could be studied. In the later analysis, no new phenotypic data were used to find candidate immune exposures; instead, reliance was placed on TCR beta sequences and their occurrence across donors. An earlier analysis of 587 of the donors used high-throughput TCR beta sequencing to judge whether each TCR beta V gene segment behaved as functional or pseudogenic. Alongside the repertoire data, information on donor age, sex, ethnicity and CMV serostatus was compiled. In a later genetic analysis, genome-wide SNP genotypes for about three fifths of the 666 donors were used, and that subset was treated as a discovery cohort. All discovery cohort repertoires had been generated on a single sequencing platform. Both class I and class II loci were covered by HLA typing, at four-digit resolution. The number of donors typed differed by locus, with about 629-630 for A, B, C, DRB1 and DQB1, 522 for DQA1, 600 to 610 for DPA1, and some 440 for DPB1. A few DR-DQ haplotypes were treated as single units for association and clustering because of strong linkage in the cohort. Across 300 to 400 genotyped donors of the cohort, an average of 235,054 unique TCR beta nucleotide sequences per donor were sequenced, and 15% to 20% of those sequences were non-productive. The investigation overall reported the following: A further reported finding was that TCR beta sequences accurately predicted the HLA-A and HLA-B alleles for most subjects in the first cohort. In a later analysis, 16,951 TCR beta sequences were associated with specific HLA alleles at a false discovery rate of 0.05. According to a later analysis, TCR association rates differed among HLA loci, with DRB1 alleles showing the most associated TCRs and HLA-C alleles showing the fewest. A few of the identified cytomegalovirus-associated TCR beta chains were confirmed in vitro to be specific for cytomegalovirus antigens. A later genetic analysis associated a missense DCLRE1C variant with V-gene and J-gene trimming of TCR beta chains, and an independent cohort replicated the association. Some IMGT-functional V segments, including TRBV6-2 and TRBV6-3, could not be told apart with the 87-base-pair reads, so those segments were excluded. The classifier was reported to diagnose cytomegalovirus status with high specificity and sensitivity in both the original and validation cohorts. In an earlier analysis of 450 to 750 of the donors, most TCR beta V segments appeared in productive rearrangements about 87% or about 30% of the time, broadly matching IMGT annotations. Several of the top co-occurrence clusters appeared to be linked to parvovirus B19, influenza, CMV and Epstein-Barr virus, according to a later analysis. The cohort was sequenced for TCR beta chains only, and without alpha or paired-chain data the features that could be detected were limited. In a later genetic analysis, fewer N-insertions in productive TCRs were reported among donors in an Asian-associated ancestry cluster than the approximately 710-donor mean. Strong co-occurrence of HLA alleles, especially DR and DQ, made assigning TCR associations to individual alleles difficult. According to the authors, the approach could potentially be generalized to other disease states and immunological phenotypes. Because HLA typing was missing for some donors at each locus, association tests included only the typed subset. Most TCR sequences were observed very rarely across donors, whereas some public TCRs were present in many individuals. According to a later analysis, most CMV-associated TCR beta chains appeared to be HLA-restricted, and the HLA associations seemed to be driven largely by CMV exposure. Sequencing depth was assumed to be roughly uniform across donors in the presence/absence analyses, though that assumption may not hold. Correlated functional status among segregating V segments might be attributable to linkage disequilibrium, but an unknown experimental factor could not be ruled out. A cluster of highly shared sequence variants was judged likely to represent a technical artifact of the sequencing pipeline. About 15 rarely observed V segments, including chromosome 9 orphons, were excluded from the earlier analysis of a few hundred of the donors because counts were too low. In a later analysis, HLA-associated TCR beta chains showed more clonal expansion and lower generation probabilities than non-associated chains that were equally common. CMV serostatus was the only immune exposure information available for the cohort. The study listed 164 TCR beta chains as associated with cytomegalovirus.

In total, fewer than 750 healthy bone marrow donors made up the cohort. Cohort members were all nominally healthy when sampled, although unrecorded immune exposures were likely present. The donor tested CMV seronegative, placing the donor among the 300 to 400 seronegative members of the cohort. Every donor gave a peripheral blood sample, and the peripheral blood mononuclear cells from that sample were used for TCR beta sequencing. Genomic DNA was extracted from the blood cell samples with the Qiagen DNeasy Blood Extraction Kit. CDR1 and CDR2, per the germline V gene, are SQVTM and ANQGSEA. From its cysteine to its phenylalanine, the CDR3 spans 13 amino acids. The retained sequence is limited to the CDR3, 39 bases, with the frame set at the first base. The trim is 4 bases for V and 3 bases for J, with a gap of 12 bases between the germline ends. Concerning this clone itself: It lacks a known antigen. No base-level quality is on record; no much larger clone is a single base apart.

Libraries were constructed by the immunoSEQ multiplex PCR assay. For the multiplex PCR, a mixture combining 60 forward primers for TCR Vbeta segments and 13 reverse primers for TCR Jbeta segments was used. The CDR3 region of rearranged TCR beta genes was amplified from genomic DNA by a multiplex PCR assay. Amplified TCR beta libraries were sequenced as 87-base-pair reads on the Illumina HiSeq System. The paper's processing steps were these. A later analysis counted tens of millions of unique TCR beta chains across the 690 or so repertoires, and some 11 million of these chains were shared by at least two donors. Raw reads were error-corrected and collapsed into unique sequences by a nearest-neighbor algorithm in which closely related sequences were merged to remove PCR and sequencing errors. CDR3 sequences were aligned to IMGT reference sequences to assign V, D and J gene segments. Each retained sequence needed at least a six-nucleotide match to both a V gene segment and a J gene segment. A rearrangement counted as productive if the CDR3 had no stop codons and remained in frame with V and J, and every other rearrangement counted as non-productive. CDR3 was defined according to IMGT convention as the region running from the second conserved V-encoded cysteine to the conserved J-encoded phenylalanine. The earlier analysis of about 610 of the donors excluded any sequence lacking an unambiguous match to a single V gene segment. An earlier analysis of 550 to 650 of the donors classified V segments as functional when productive rearrangements were above 56.7% and as segregating when the standard deviation between donors was above 5%. A statistical classification framework was developed to diagnose cytomegalovirus status using the catalog of TCR beta chain sequences. V and J gene assignment, in a later analysis, came from comparing TCR nucleotide sequences with IMGT/GENE-DB human TR gene sequences. The TCRdist pipeline was used in a later analysis to assign CDR3 sequences and most-parsimonious VDJ recombination scenarios. In a later analysis, every TCR beta chain was defined by the combination of its CDR3 amino acid sequence and its V-gene family, and reads without a unique V-gene family were dropped. As a way to deal with suspected cross-contamination and a sequencing artifact, a later analysis dropped over 550 nucleotide sequences that were highly shared and had low generation probability. A later analysis calculated a clonal expansion index for each public chain from normalized within-repertoire ranks of inferred template counts. In a later analysis, generation probabilities were computed with a VDJ recombination model fitted to out-of-frame rearrangements, and the resulting probabilities were checked against IGoR. In a later analysis, TCR-TCR, TCR-HLA and TCR-CMV co-occurrence was scored with hypergeometric tests, and a repertoire-size bias correction was applied to TCR pairs. To estimate false discovery rates, a later analysis permuted the HLA or CMV assignments 20 times. In a later analysis, co-occurring TCRs were grouped using DBSCAN, and TCRdist sequence similarity was added for clustering within HLA-allele-positive subsets. Repertoires with fewer than 30,000 or more than 120,000 public chains were left out of co-occurrence clustering, as were about five repertoires with anomalous nucleotide sharing. The table was pulled from immuneACCESS by TCRdb, which kept in-frame rearrangements only. Such tables lose some clones; where checked, under half of the loss comes from unresolved V genes, and the rest has no known cause. V, J and clone size derive from that table, while D and trimming were established from the DNA sequence. The sample table contains roughly 150,000 clones; only one count was recorded for about four fifths of them. The top ten clones comprise approximately 2.3% of the sample.

Sequencing input: PBMCs. The receptor chain draws on TRBV29-1 and TRBJ2-5; the D gene assignment is ambiguous. The TCR originated in a male donor in good health and CMV-seronegative. Here is the DNA: TGCAGCGTTGGGGCGAGAATCGAAGAGACCCAGTACTTC. It encodes CSVGARIEETQYF.